This T cell receptor beta chain was sequenced during a study of naive and memory T cell subsets. An equimolar mix of two oligonucleotides served as the beta constant-region primer for TRBC1 and TRBC2. TCRdb re-derived calls from the UMI-ligation and nested PCR reads in MiXCR, one entry per CDR3 protein. The sample carries roughly 40,000 distinct CDR3 sequences, approximately 12% recorded once. There are a few counts of this clonotype. The receptor was derived from a human donor in good health. The specimen sequenced was effector memory CD4+ T cells from blood. The subset is: effector memory, CD45RA- CD27-.

The CDR3 spells CASTQTTGQGTQYF. CDR3 nucleotide sequence: TGTGCCAGCACCCAGACGACGGGTCAAGGGACGCAGTATTTT. The chain uses TRBV7-2 and TRBJ2-3; D is ambiguous. The CDR3 has 14 residues. V lost 7 bases and J lost 9, with 20 bases in between. CDR1 SGHTA and CDR2 FQGNSA come from the germline V gene.